This T cell receptor beta chain appears in the sequencing data of a study of blood T cell repertoires in COVID-19 (dated by TCRdb to 2018 to 2020). Turning to the overall study: Collaborator samples came from the United States, Italy and Spain and covered acute and convalescent phases of COVID-19. Where HLA class I and class II types were available, the types were taken from metadata supplied by the sample provider, not from assay-based typing. Samples came from the ongoing ImmuneRACE study (first 160 participants) plus 1,254 subjects from 6 global collaborators. The material from the prospective study consisted of cDNA or gDNA derived from T cells, B-cell-depleted T cells, or PBMCs. Nearly every sample came with metadata listing a de-identified subject ID, COVID-19 status, age in years and sex. The repertoires were released in a freely available public database intended as a resource for research on the immune response to SARS-CoV-2. The dataset comprised deeply sampled blood TCRbeta repertoires from subjects exposed to, actively infected with, or recovered from COVID-19. Overall study results and their limits: Clinical and demographic metadata were provided uncurated, with the amount varying by source and participant.

Including cysteine and phenylalanine, the CDR3 has 14 amino acids. Of all the DNA, just the CDR3 is kept, 42 bases in frame from base 1. V loses 0 bases of germline sequence and J loses 2 bases, and the interval between the two ends is 8 bases. Sequences SGHRS (CDR1) and YFSETQ (CDR2) are obtained from the germline V gene. TCRbeta CDR3 regions were amplified from genomic DNA by means of the immunoSEQ Assay, a bias-controlled multiplex PCR. The study's processing was this. Within the assay, amplification of reference gene primers was used to estimate how many nucleated cells each sample contained. To quantify the absolute abundance of each unique TCRbeta CDR3 rearrangement, sequence reads were collapsed and filtered. Productive Simpson clonality was computed per sample as the square root of Simpson's diversity index over productive rearrangements. The table was pulled from immuneACCESS by TCRdb, which kept in-frame rearrangements only. Such tables lose some clones; where checked, under half of the loss comes from unresolved V genes, and the rest has no known cause. The V and J calls and clone size were taken over from that table, and D and trimming were inferred from the DNA. This sample comprises under 65,000 clones, 82% of them detected only once. The ten largest make up 20% to 25% of the sample.

On this clone itself: No cognate antigen has been identified for it. Per-base qualities were not stored, and no clone one base away is much larger.

The collaborating institutions used their own protocols to collect whole blood in K2EDTA tubes. For TCRbeta analysis, collaborators shipped samples in one of three forms: frozen whole blood, isolated PBMCs, or DNA extracted from either of those sample types. The sequence was collected from a woman aged 55-75 years with acute or convalescent COVID-19. The chain uses TRBV5-1 and TRBJ1-1; a tentative D call is TRBD1 (5 bases match). Source material: peripheral blood. The CDR3 protein is CASSLERGNTEAFF. The sequenced DNA: TGCGCCAGCAGCTTGGAGCGGGGCAACACTGAAGCTTTCTTT.